This T cell receptor (beta chain) was captured in a study of vaccination and CD4 T cells after COVID-19. Whole-study context: Convalescent patients, a few in number, were sampled at day 14 and days 161 to 241 post-vaccination.

This clonotype turned up a few times. CDR1 and CDR2 from the germline V gene are LNHDA and SQIVND (reference sequence). The CDR3 has 13 amino acids. V gave up 4 bases and J gave up 3 bases, with 8 bases separating them. TCRdb passed the PCR reads through MiXCR, listing each CDR3 protein once. The data hold 25,000 or so distinct CDR3 sequences, with roughly 45% observed a single time. Described time point: late sampling 161 to 241 days after vaccination in a few convalescent patients. The origin of this receptor is a human donor who had recovered from COVID-19. This chain connects TRBV19 to TRBJ2-3; D possibly corresponds to TRBD1 (6 bases). The sample here was CD4+ T cells from blood, taken about 7 months after SARS-CoV-2 vaccination. The CDR3 region is CASSRGLTDTQYF. The CDR3 region has the DNA TGTGCCAGTAGTAGGGGGCTGACAGATACGCAGTATTTT.